The subject of this entry is one TCR beta chain. The data originate from a study of blood T cell repertoires in COVID-19. Study in general: T cells, B-cell-depleted T cells, or PBMCs provided the cDNA or gDNA that served as material.

Per the authors' pipeline: Reference gene primer amplification gave estimated nucleated cell counts. The protocol was immunoSEQ multiplex PCR, while the TCRdb copy is restricted to in-frame clones and leaves out a portion. V and J calls and clone size come straight from that table; D and trimming were deduced from the DNA. The sample consists of 200,000 to 300,000 clones, 88% of them appearing once. This clonotype originated in a man aged 55 to 69 who had recovered from COVID-19. The sample taken for sequencing was peripheral blood.

The CDR3 spells CASSYRGEQFF. The CDR3 region has the DNA TGTGCCAGCAGCTACCGGGGTGAGCAGTTCTTC. This chain uses TRBV27 with TRBJ2-1; weak D call: TRBD2 (5 bases). The CDR3 loop spans 11 amino acids. Germline V gene data show CDR1 as MNHEY and CDR2 as SMNVEV (reference sequence). The V gene lost 6 bases and the J gene lost 9 bases, with 9 bases spanning the gap.